The entry that follows covers one T cell receptor beta chain sequence. The source of the sample is a study of blood T cell repertoires in COVID-19. On the study more broadly: Spain, Italy and the United States supplied samples that represented acute and convalescent COVID-19. T cells, B-cell-depleted T cells, or PBMCs provided the cDNA or gDNA that served as material.

Recruited during active infection, patients (from Seattle) were subsequently followed longitudinally. V was trimmed by 2 bases and J by 4 bases, leaving 6 bases between them. Per germline, CDR1 SEHNR and CDR2 FQNEAQ (reference sequence). The CDR3 runs 12 residues. Per the study methods: Nucleated cell number was recorded as an estimate derived from reference gene primer amplification. Sequencing used immunoSEQ multiplex PCR; TCRdb keeps in-frame clones, though not all of them. V and J calls plus clone size are reproduced from that table; the DNA served to infer D and trimming. Of fewer than 200,000 clones in the sample, about 88% were seen once.

The receptor's source is a woman of 80 years or more with COVID-19, enrolled during active disease. The V call is TRBV7-9, the J call TRBJ2-7, with D hard to call. Sample: peripheral blood. CDR3 protein: CASSLNQYEQYF. The CDR3 bases are TGTGCCAGCAGCTTAAACCAGTACGAGCAGTACTTC.